Below are 4 T cell receptor beta chains sequenced from a single sample in a study of blood T cell repertoires in COVID-19. Sequencing used immunoSEQ multiplex PCR; TCRdb keeps in-frame clones, though not all of them. The data contain around 160,000 clones, 75% to 90% of them singletons. The source material was peripheral blood. The receptors originated from a woman aged 55-70 years with COVID-19, enrolled during active disease.

This clone was detected once. This chain joins TRBV11-1 and TRBJ1-1, with 8 positions matching TRBD1. The V segment lost 3 bases and the J segment 3 bases; nucleotides outside the gene matches: 3. Germline V gives CDR1 SGHAT, CDR2 FQDESV (reference sequence). The CDR3 consists of 14 residues. The CDR3 DNA reads TGTGCCAGCAGCTTGTCGACAGGGGACACTGAAGCTTTCTTT. This codes for CASSLSTGDTEAFF.

The chain carries TRBV5-4 and TRBJ2-2; the match to TRBD2 covers 9 bases. J lost 7 bases, V lost 3 bases, and 10 bases had no gene match. Germline-derived CDR1 and CDR2 are SGHNT and YYREEE (reference sequence). There are 16 residues in the CDR3. The CDR3 nucleotides are TGTGCCAGCAGCTCAGCAACGCGGGGGGGCAGCGGGGAGCTGTTTTTT. Amino acids: CASSSATRGGSGELFF.

This clone was picked up a small number of times. This rearrangement joins TRBV24-1 to TRBJ2-2, with 11 bases identical to TRBD2. The junction had 8 bases not matched to a gene; V was cut back by 5 bases and J by 1 base. Per germline, CDR1 KGHDR and CDR2 SFDVKD. This CDR3 region has 18 residues. CDR3 protein: CATSGLLAGVENTGELFF. For the CDR3, the DNA is TGTGCCACCAGTGGTTTACTAGCGGGAGTTGAGAACACCGGGGAGCTGTTTTTT.

The V call is TRBV29-1, the J call TRBJ1-1; TRBD1 matches 7 bases. V lost 4 bases, J lost 5 bases, and 7 bases stayed unmatched. CDR1 and CDR2 from the germline V gene are SQVTM and ANQGSEA. CDR3 length: 13 residues. The CDR3 reads CSVVRQGETEAFF. The CDR3, as DNA: TGCAGCGTTGTCCGGCAGGGGGAGACTGAAGCTTTCTTT.